These 27 T cell receptor beta chains came from one sample sequenced in a study of T cell repertoires in cytomegalovirus infection. TCRdb called the reads again in MiXCR, with one record for every CDR3 protein. The table records 150,000 to 200,000 distinct CDR3 sequences, over 13% of them present only once. Sequenced: PBMCs. The receptors were gathered from a human donor in good health (CMV status not recorded). Some clones in this sample may be carry-over from other donors' samples.

This clonotype was detected ten times or more. The chain links TRBV7-2 to TRBJ2-7, with D perhaps being TRBD1 or TRBD2 (5 bases each). The CDR3 has 14 amino acids. The V gene lost 5 bases and the J gene lost 0 bases, with 11 bases spanning the gap. Per germline, CDR1 SGHTA and CDR2 FQGNSA. CDR3 sequence: CASSPPGTSYEQYF. DNA for the CDR3: TGTGCCAGCAGCCCACCCGGGACCTCCTACGAGCAGTACTTC.

The J gene is TRBJ1-6, the V gene TRBV20-1, with 7 nucleotides matching TRBD1. This CDR3 comprises 17 residues. J gave up 0 bases and V 0 bases, and 5 bases lay outside the gene matches. Germline loops: CDR1 DFQATT, CDR2 SNEGSKA (reference sequence). In nucleotides, the CDR3 is TGCAGTGCTAGAGATCACCGGGACAGCTCCTATAATTCACCCCTCCACTTT. Amino acid sequence: CSARDHRDSSYNSPLHF.

The sample holds many counts of this clonotype. V gene TRBV7-2 combines with J gene TRBJ2-2; tentatively, D is TRBD1 or TRBD2 (5 bases each). The CDR3 has 15 amino acids. Germline V gene sequence: CDR1 SGHTA, CDR2 FQGNSA. V lost 1 base to trimming and J lost 5 bases, with 11 bases between them. CDR3 sequence reads: CASSLVVGGTGELFF. CDR3 bases: TGTGCCAGCAGCTTAGTCGTTGGGGGAACCGGGGAGCTGTTTTTT.

With regard to this clonotype: A read error may be the cause here, since a much bigger clone is one base away. The chain uses TRBV7-3 and TRBJ1-5; tentatively, D is TRBD1 (5 bases). The CDR3 spans 14 residues. The V end was cut by 5 bases, the J end by 2 bases, with 10 bases between. Per the germline V gene, CDR1 is SGHTA and CDR2 is FQGTGA. The CDR3 loop is CASSRGDGNQPQHF. In DNA form, the CDR3 reads TGTGCCAGCAGCCGGGGGGATGGCAATCAGCCCCAGCATTTT.

This clonotype was detected many times. V and J are TRBV29-1 and TRBJ1-4; tentative D call: TRBD1 (5 bases). The V and J ends lost 7 bases and 5 bases respectively, with 17 bases between them. This CDR3 comprises 14 residues. CDR1 and CDR2 from the germline V gene are SQVTM and ANQGSEA. The chain's CDR3 is CSAAFGGWNEKLFF. In nucleotides, the CDR3 is TGCAGCGCAGCCTTTGGGGGGTGGAATGAAAAACTGTTTTTT.

Concerning this clonotype: At one end, the junction sequence differs from germline, possibly due to a read error. The chain uses TRBV6-5 and TRBJ2-6; 7 bases fit TRBD1. Germline-derived CDR1 and CDR2 are MNHEY and SVGAGI. The length of the CDR3 is 18 residues. CDR3 residues: CASSYSHTGASRANVLTF. The CDR3 bases are TGTGCCAGCAGTTACTCCCACACAGGGGCCTCTAGGGCCAACGTCCTGACTTTC.

The gene calls are TRBV29-1 and TRBJ2-1; 8 bases are a match to TRBD2. The length of the CDR3 is 14 residues. V shed 3 bases and J 3 bases; nucleotides not matched to a gene: 4. The germline CDR1 and CDR2 sequences are SQVTM and ANQGSEA. CDR3 DNA sequence: TGCAGCGTTGATAAAGCGGGAGTCTACAATGAGCAGTTCTTC. It specifies CSVDKAGVYNEQFF.

This clonotype was picked up a small number of times. The chain joins TRBV6-5 to TRBJ1-2; D possibly corresponds to TRBD1 (6 bases). Between the trimmed V and J ends, which lost 6 bases and 4 bases, there was a span of 18 bases. The CDR3 sequence is 15 residues long. Germline-derived CDR1 and CDR2 are MNHEY and SVGAGI. CDR3 nucleotides: TGTGCCAGCAGGGAACAGGGTGGAGATACCTATGGCTACACCTTC. Translation gives CASREQGGDTYGYTF.

This clonotype appeared many times. This chain joins TRBV10-3 and TRBJ2-1; 7 nucleotides match TRBD2. Germline values: CDR1 ENHRY, CDR2 SYGVKD. With 0 bases clipped from V and 5 bases from J, the junction kept 7 bases outside the gene matches. The CDR3 consists of 16 residues. The CDR3 DNA reads as TGTGCCATCAGTGAGTCCGGGGCGGGGGTCAACAATGAGCAGTTCTTC. Its protein product is CAISESGAGVNNEQFF.

The gene calls are TRBV6-5 and TRBJ2-3; either TRBD1 or TRBD2 may fit D (5 bases each). Germline V lookup: CDR1 MNHEY, CDR2 SVGAGI. Trimming cost V 2 bases and J 2 bases, with 8 bases left between them. The CDR3 spans 14 residues. The CDR3 coding sequence is TGTGCCAGCAGTTACGAGGGGATCACAGATACGCAGTATTTT. Protein sequence: CASSYEGITDTQYF.

The rearrangement uses TRBV27 and TRBJ2-7; 12 nucleotides agree with TRBD1. The length of the CDR3 is 14 residues. CDR1 and CDR2 (germline): MNHEY, SMNVEV (reference sequence). Losses at the gene ends were 8 bases for V and 2 bases for J; bases not matched to a gene: 4. The DNA for the CDR3 is TGTGCCAGCGGGGACAGGGGGCTGACCTACGAGCAGTACTTC. This translates into CASGDRGLTYEQYF.

V gene TRBV12-3 or TRBV12-4 combines with J gene TRBJ2-2, with 7 bases fitting TRBD2. Losses at the gene ends were 1 base for V and 5 bases for J; bases not matched to a gene: 4. The CDR3 totals 15 residues. The CDR3 loop reads CASSLGQGGTGELFF. CDR3 in DNA: TGTGCCAGCAGTTTAGGGCAGGGAGGGACCGGGGAGCTGTTTTTT.

This clonotype was detected a few times. V is TRBV29-1 and J is TRBJ1-2; 9 bases map to TRBD1. This CDR3 region has 13 residues. In germline, CDR1 is SQVTM, CDR2 ANQGSEA. Trimming removed 6 bases from V and 7 bases from J; junction bases left unmatched: 9. CDR3 nucleotide sequence: TGCAGCGTCCCTCAACAGGGGGCAGGTGGCTACACCTTC. It specifies CSVPQQGAGGYTF.

This clonotype has just a few counts. The chain carries TRBV10-3 and TRBJ2-2; possibly TRBD1 or TRBD2 for D (5 bases each). The CDR3 contains 12 residues. The germline V gene encodes CDR1 ENHRY and CDR2 SYGVKD. With 8 bases removed from V and 9 bases from J, the gap between germline ends came to 13 bases. The CDR3 DNA sequence: TGTGCCATCGGGGGACCGGGGAGGGAGCTGTTTTTT. Translation gives CAIGGPGRELFF.

This clonotype was seen many times. The chain links TRBV12-3 or TRBV12-4 to TRBJ1-2, with 9 bases matching TRBD1. With V trimmed by 5 bases and J by 3 bases, 1 base remained unmatched. This CDR3 comprises 13 residues. The CDR3 sequence: CASSGDRDYGYTF. CDR3 in DNA: TGTGCCAGCAGTGGGGACAGGGACTATGGCTACACCTTC.

This clonotype was recorded at least ten times. V usage is TRBV14 and J usage is TRBJ1-1; a possible D gene is TRBD1 (5 bases). Germline loops: CDR1 SGHDN, CDR2 FVKESK. The CDR3 spans 15 residues. Deletions cut 2 bases from V and 2 bases from J, with 12 bases between. The CDR3 coding sequence is TGTGCCAGCAGCCAAAATCGGGGACCAAACACTGAAGCTTTCTTT. Translating gives CASSQNRGPNTEAFF.

This clonotype was seen more than once but under ten times. This chain joins TRBV12-3 or TRBV12-4 and TRBJ2-3; 8 bases fit TRBD2. Trimming removed 4 bases from V and 2 bases from J; junction bases left unmatched: 11. There are 17 residues in the CDR3. CDR3 in amino acids: CASSSQGTRGNTDTQYF. CDR3 nucleotides: TGTGCCAGCAGTTCCCAAGGGACTAGGGGGAACACAGATACGCAGTATTTT.

The chain is built from TRBV18 and TRBJ2-1; 7 positions match TRBD1. The germline CDR1 and CDR2 sequences are KGHSH and LQKENI. V shed 3 bases and J 7 bases; nucleotides not matched to a gene: 3. The length of the CDR3 is 13 residues. CDR3 in DNA: TGTGCCAGCTCACCCCAGACAGGGAATGAGCAGTTCTTC. This translates into CASSPQTGNEQFF.

The gene calls are TRBV29-1 and TRBJ2-5; perhaps D is TRBD1 or TRBD2 (5 bases each). V lost 3 bases to trimming and J lost 1 base, with 9 bases between them. Germline V CDR1 and CDR2: SQVTM, ANQGSEA. CDR3 length: 13 amino acids. In DNA form, the CDR3 reads TGCAGCGTTGATGGTGGGACCCAAGAGACCCAGTACTTC. Its protein is CSVDGGTQETQYF.

This clonotype showed up many times. This sequence joins TRBV19 and TRBJ2-3, with D perhaps being TRBD1 or TRBD2 (5 bases each). This CDR3 has 15 residues. Trimming stripped 8 bases from V and 0 bases from J, with 15 bases between. CDR1 LNHDA and CDR2 SQIVND come from the germline V gene (reference sequence). The CDR3 nucleotides read TGTGCCAGTCCCGGGACGGTAACTAGCACAGATACGCAGTATTTT. It codes for CASPGTVTSTDTQYF.

In DNA form, the CDR3 reads TGCAGTGCTAGCTCAACTAGCGGGGGTGGCAATGAGCAGTTCTTC. Its translation is CSASSTSGGGNEQFF. V gene TRBV20-1 combines with J gene TRBJ2-1, with 11 bases identical to TRBD2. The CDR3 spans 15 residues. With V trimmed by 3 bases and J by 6 bases, 7 bases remained unmatched. Germline lookup yields CDR1 DFQATT and CDR2 SNEGSKA (reference sequence).

This clonotype was found many times. The rearrangement links TRBV27 to TRBJ1-1; 7 bases are shared with TRBD1. Trimming took 5 bases from V and 3 from J; bases not matched to a gene: 6. CDR1 is MNHEY, CDR2 SMNVEV, per germline (reference sequence). The CDR3 extends over 14 amino acids. The CDR3 DNA sequence: TGTGCCAGCAGTACGGCCAGGGGGGACACTGAAGCTTTCTTT. As protein: CASSTARGDTEAFF.

Remarks on this clonotype: It is likely a read error, because the conserved phenylalanine at the end of the CDR3 is missing. The DNA is omitted, as the CDR3 cannot be located on it reliably, and the CDR3 follows TCRdb's listing. The chain has TRBV10-3 and TRBJ2-7; no check of the table's D call, TRBD1, against the DNA was made. The CDR3 comprises 11 residues, both ends counted. Germline CDR1 and CDR2: ENHRY and SYGVKD. CDR3 sequence: CAISGTGAFFL.

This clonotype came up many times. The chain joins TRBV7-8 to TRBJ2-5; 7 positions agree with TRBD1. The CDR3 loop spans 14 amino acids. Germline V gene lookup returns CDR1 SGHVS and CDR2 FQNEAQ. V lost 5 bases to trimming and J lost 3 bases; unmatched junction nucleotides: 6. CDR3 nucleotides: TGTGCCAGCAGCGGAACCGGGACAGAAGAGACCCAGTACTTC. It yields the protein CASSGTGTEETQYF.

This clonotype was counted many times. V and J are TRBV7-2 and TRBJ2-2, with D tentatively TRBD2 (5 bases). The CDR3 has 17 amino acids. The germline V gene has CDR1 SGHTA and CDR2 FQGNSA. With 1 base removed from V and 5 bases from J, the gap between germline ends came to 17 bases. The CDR3 bases are TGTGCCAGCAGCTTAGACAGCGCTCCGAGGAGGACCGGGGAGCTGTTTTTT. This gives the protein CASSLDSAPRRTGELFF.

V and J are TRBV7-4 and TRBJ2-1; maybe TRBD1 (7 bases). Deletions cut 5 bases from V and 4 bases from J, with 15 bases between. Germline V gene data show CDR1 as SGHVT and CDR2 as SQSDAQ. CDR3 length equals 15 residues. CDR3 region: CASSLGGTAYNEQFF. As DNA, the CDR3 is TGTGCCAGCAGCCTTGGCGGGACAGCTTACAATGAGCAGTTCTTC.

The chain recombines TRBV19 with TRBJ2-3; D is unclear. The germline V gene has CDR1 LNHDA and CDR2 SQIVND (reference sequence). V was cut by 6 bases and J by 0 bases, with 7 bases left in between. The CDR3 is 13 amino acids. This chain's CDR3 is CASRAGSTDTQYF. In nucleotides, the CDR3 is TGTGCCAGTAGGGCCGGGAGCACAGATACGCAGTATTTT.